This entry lists 14 T cell receptor beta chains sequenced from one sample in a study of shared clonotypes between healthy human individuals. Positively selected for CCR7, the CD45RO-negative cells used as naive CD8 cells excluded terminally differentiated effector memory CD45RA+ cells. This table comes from immunoSEQ multiplex PCR, and its TCRdb copy is limited to in-frame clones, with some not included. The data contain about 820,000 clones, over 90% of them singletons. The sequenced material came from naive CD8+ T cells sorted from blood. Receptor source: a man aged 25-40 years in good health.

This clone was found a few times. V usage is TRBV7-8 and J usage is TRBJ2-3; 13 nucleotides align to TRBD2. The ends lost 5 bases at V and 6 bases at J; junction bases unmatched: 8. Germline V gene data show CDR1 as SGHVS and CDR2 as FQNEAQ. The CDR3 covers 16 residues. This CDR3 reads CASSPGTSGDRDTQYF. CDR3 bases: TGTGCCAGCAGCCCGGGGACTAGCGGGGATCGGGATACGCAGTATTTT.

This chain connects TRBV9 to TRBJ2-5, with D perhaps given as TRBD1 or TRBD2 (5 bases each). CDR3 size: 12 residues. The ends were cut back, 3 bases at V and 7 bases at J, with 10 bases in the middle. Germline CDR1 is SGDLS and CDR2 is YYNGEE. The CDR3 nucleotides read TGTGCCAGCAGCGGCCTTGGGGGGACCCAGTACTTC. It specifies CASSGLGGTQYF.

This chain links TRBV18 with TRBJ1-4, with D unresolved. Trimming took 3 bases from V and 0 from J, leaving 5 bases between them. This CDR3 has 14 residues. CDR1 KGHSH and CDR2 LQKENI come from the germline V gene. The CDR3 DNA is TGTGCCAGCTCACCTGTAGCAACTAATGAAAAACTGTTTTTT. This gives the protein CASSPVATNEKLFF.

The rearrangement uses TRBV5-1 and TRBJ1-1; no firm D call. Trimming pared 0 bases from V and 5 bases from J, leaving 14 bases between. CDR1 SGHRS and CDR2 YFSETQ come from the germline V gene. The CDR3 covers 15 residues. The chain's CDR3 is CASSLENRMGTEAFF. The CDR3 coding sequence is TGCGCCAGCAGCTTGGAAAATAGGATGGGTACTGAAGCTTTCTTT.

The chain recombines TRBV4-1 with TRBJ2-3, with D possibly TRBD2 on 5 matching bases. Trimming left V 1 base short and J 6 bases short, with 14 bases between. The length of the CDR3 is 15 residues. Looked up from germline, CDR1 is MGHRA and CDR2 is YSYEKL. CDR3 sequence reads: CASSQVVAMRDTQYF. For the CDR3, the DNA is TGCGCCAGCAGCCAAGTCGTAGCGATGAGGGATACGCAGTATTTT.

The chain employs TRBV27 and TRBJ2-7, with 8 bases that match TRBD1. Trimming removed 5 bases from V and 5 bases from J; junction bases left unmatched: 17. Looked up from germline, CDR1 is MNHEY and CDR2 is SMNVEV (reference sequence). The CDR3 contains 17 residues. The CDR3 region has the DNA TGTGCCAGCAGTCCTTTCCTCCGCGGACAGGGTTCTAACGAGCAGTACTTC. Translating it yields CASSPFLRGQGSNEQYF.

The rearrangement joins TRBV10-3 to TRBJ1-1, with unresolved D. Germline V CDR1 and CDR2: ENHRY, SYGVKD. The germline V and J ends were trimmed by 2 bases and 1 base, with 11 bases remaining between them. The CDR3 contains 15 residues. CDR3 DNA: TGTGCCATCAGTGAGGTTGGGGAGTCGAACACTGAAGCTTTCTTT. Translated: CAISEVGESNTEAFF.

J is TRBJ2-1 and V is TRBV13, with 8 positions matching TRBD2. The germline V gene encodes CDR1 PRHDT and CDR2 FYEKMQ (reference sequence). J lost 3 bases, V lost 0 bases, and 4 bases had no gene match. CDR3 length: 16 amino acids. CDR3: CASSLGAGVVYNEQFF. The CDR3 DNA follows: TGTGCCAGCAGCTTAGGAGCGGGAGTTGTCTACAATGAGCAGTTCTTC. Filled out from reference TRBV13 and TRBJ2-1, the complete variable domain reads AAGVIQSPRHLIKEKRETATLKCYPIPRHDTVYWYQQGPGQDPQFLISFYEKMQSDKGSIPDRFSAQQFSDYHSELNMSSLELGDSALYFCASSLGAGVVYNEQFFGPGTRLTVL.

The genes are TRBV28 and TRBJ2-5, with 10 nucleotides matching TRBD2. Germline CDR1 MDHEN, CDR2 SYDVKM. The CDR3 sequence is 16 residues long. V dropped 6 bases and J dropped 0; count of bases not matched to a gene: 7. The CDR3: CASRSGTSVYQETQYF. CDR3 sequence (DNA): TGTGCCAGCAGGTCCGGGACTAGCGTTTACCAAGAGACCCAGTACTTC.

The V call is TRBV7-2, the J call TRBJ2-7; the D is unclear. The CDR3 is 15 amino acids. Trimming removed 5 bases from V and 2 bases from J, with 16 bases in between. From germline, CDR1 is SGHTA and CDR2 FQGNSA. The DNA for the CDR3 is TGTGCCAGCAGCGCAGAGCACACTATCACCTACGAGCAGTACTTC. Its translation: CASSAEHTITYEQYF.

The rearrangement uses TRBV28 and TRBJ2-3; unclear D gene. The V end was cut by 6 bases, the J end by 0 bases, with 13 bases between. The CDR3 spans 15 residues. Germline CDR1 and CDR2: MDHEN and SYDVKM. CDR3 loop: CASRTWMGSTDTQYF. CDR3 bases: TGTGCCAGCAGAACCTGGATGGGGAGCACAGATACGCAGTATTTT.

For this clone: At the DNA level, this CDR3 is encoded by other sequences in the same sample as well. The J gene is TRBJ2-1, the V gene TRBV29-1; 11 nucleotides align to TRBD2. The trim removed 4 bases at V and 0 bases at J, leaving 2 bases unmatched. CDR1 is SQVTM and CDR2 is ANQGSEA in the germline V gene. The CDR3 loop spans 15 amino acids. CDR3 sequence: CSVGGLAGSYNEQFF. The CDR3 DNA follows: TGCAGCGTTGGAGGACTAGCGGGCTCCTACAATGAGCAGTTCTTC.

The rearrangement uses TRBV5-1 and TRBJ2-1, with 8 bases lining up with TRBD2. CDR3 length: 15 residues. Trimming took 0 bases from V and 6 from J; bases not matched to a gene: 5. Germline lookup yields CDR1 SGHRS and CDR2 YFSETQ. Here the CDR3 reads CASSLGAGVGNEQFF. CDR3 coding DNA: TGCGCCAGCAGCTTGGGAGCGGGAGTAGGCAATGAGCAGTTCTTC.

This chain connects TRBV29-1 to TRBJ1-4; 10 bases fit TRBD1. The ends lost 6 bases at V and 8 bases at J; junction bases unmatched: 3. In germline, CDR1 is SQVTM, CDR2 ANQGSEA. The CDR3 sequence is 12 residues long. The CDR3 sequence: CSVGQGWEKLFF. Here the CDR3 DNA reads TGCAGCGTGGGACAGGGGTGGGAAAAACTGTTTTTT.